One sample yielded the 24 T cell receptor beta chains listed below, sequenced in a study of cytomegalovirus exposure and HLA in healthy donors. PCR amplification relied on 60 Vbeta primers (plus 13 Jbeta primers). Profiled with immunoSEQ multiplex PCR; TCRdb holds only in-frame clones, not every one. Altogether 200,000 to 250,000 clones are present, about 80% being singletons, with the ten largest covering 2.5% to 3.5%. The sample taken for sequencing was PBMCs. The receptors come from a woman aged 30 to 39 in good health and CMV-seronegative.

This clone was counted once. This chain connects TRBV11-3 to TRBJ2-3; D is unclear. Germline V lookup: CDR1 SGHNT, CDR2 YENEEA. The ends were cut back, 1 base at V and 8 bases at J, with 10 bases in the middle. There are 13 residues in the CDR3. The CDR3 DNA sequence: TGTGCCAGCAGCTTAGCTGAGTCCCCTACGCAGTATTTT. This encodes CASSLAESPTQYF.

This chain uses TRBV29-1 with TRBJ2-3; the match to TRBD2 covers 8 bases. This CDR3 is built from 14 residues. CDR1 is SQVTM and CDR2 is ANQGSEA in the germline V gene. V lost 8 bases, J lost 5 bases, and 12 bases stayed unmatched. The CDR3 loop is CSCSTAGVGDTQYF. CDR3 bases: TGCAGCTGTTCGACAGCGGGAGTAGGAGATACGCAGTATTTT.

The chain employs TRBV28 and TRBJ2-7, with TRBD2 matching over 11 bases. The ends lost 2 bases at V and 0 bases at J; junction bases unmatched: 3. The CDR3 runs to 16 residues. Germline V lookup: CDR1 MDHEN, CDR2 SYDVKM. DNA of the CDR3: TGTGCCAGCAGTTTACTCACTAGCGGGAGCTCCTACGAGCAGTACTTC. Encoded protein: CASSLLTSGSSYEQYF.

V gene TRBV5-5 combines with J gene TRBJ2-1; perhaps TRBD1 as D (5 bases). The germline V and J ends were trimmed by 0 bases and 6 bases, with 13 bases remaining between them. Germline V CDR1 and CDR2: SGHKS, YYEKEE (reference sequence). The CDR3 covers 15 residues. CDR3 coding DNA: TGTGCCAGCAGCTTGGTCCCAGGGTCGAGCAATGAGCAGTTCTTC. Protein product: CASSLVPGSSNEQFF.

There are a few counts of this clone. V usage is TRBV6-6 and J usage is TRBJ1-5; TRBD1 is a possible D gene (6 bases). The CDR3 sequence is 15 residues long. The V gene lost 2 bases and the J gene lost 9 bases, with 17 bases spanning the gap. CDR1 and CDR2 (germline): MNHNY, SVGAGI (reference sequence). The CDR3 DNA reads as TGTGCCAGCAGTTACGGGAGGGGGGGAGGTTGGCCCCAGCATTTT. Its translation: CASSYGRGGGWPQHF.

The chain is built from TRBV5-4 and TRBJ2-1, with TRBD1 matching over 8 bases. The CDR3 spans 12 residues. CDR1 and CDR2 from the germline V gene are SGHNT and YYREEE (reference sequence). The trim removed 6 bases at V and 6 bases at J, leaving 2 bases unmatched. CDR3 nucleotide sequence: TGTGCCAGCACCGACAGGGGCAATGAGCAGTTCTTC. It yields the protein CASTDRGNEQFF.

The V and J genes are TRBV15 and TRBJ1-1; no reliable D call. The germline gives CDR1 LNHNV, CDR2 YYDKDF (reference sequence). The CDR3 covers 13 residues. Trimming took 4 bases from V and 8 from J, leaving 14 bases between them. The CDR3 loop reads CATSTTRGLEAFF. CDR3 DNA sequence: TGTGCCACCAGCACTACGCGAGGTTTGGAAGCTTTCTTT.

This clone was seen a handful of times. The gene calls are TRBV6-1 and TRBJ2-1; D may be TRBD2 (5 bases). Germline CDR1 is MNHNS and CDR2 is SASEGT. Trimming pared 6 bases from V and 5 bases from J, leaving 5 bases between. CDR3 length equals 11 residues. This CDR3 is CASRRDNEQFF. DNA for the CDR3: TGTGCCAGCAGGAGGGACAATGAGCAGTTCTTC.

V is TRBV5-1 and J is TRBJ2-1; TRBD2 matches at 11 bases. Germline V gene data show CDR1 as SGHRS and CDR2 as YFSETQ. CDR3 size: 16 residues. The V segment lost 2 bases and the J segment 3 bases; nucleotides outside the gene matches: 4. As DNA, the CDR3 is TGCGCCAGCAGCTTCCAACTAGCGGGAGTCTACAATGAGCAGTTCTTC. Protein sequence: CASSFQLAGVYNEQFF.

Only a few counts were recorded for this clone. The gene calls are TRBV5-6 and TRBJ2-7, with D perhaps TRBD1 (5 bases). The CDR3 spans 15 residues. V was shortened by 0 bases and J by 7 bases, with 17 bases between the two germline ends. From germline, CDR1 is SGHDT and CDR2 YYEEEE. CDR3 sequence: CASSLGYQGSREQYF. For the CDR3, the DNA is TGTGCCAGCAGCTTGGGTTATCAGGGAAGTCGGGAGCAGTACTTC.

The J gene is TRBJ2-1, the V gene TRBV13; D not certain. CDR3 length: 15 amino acids. With 4 bases removed from V and 9 bases from J, the gap between germline ends came to 19 bases. The germline gives CDR1 PRHDT, CDR2 FYEKMQ (reference sequence). CDR3 in DNA: TGTGCCAGCAGCTCCCTTCCGGTCGTATTCGGTGAGCAGTTCTTC. Amino acid sequence: CASSSLPVVFGEQFF.

The CDR3 sequence: CASSLVWAGVNEKLFF. The CDR3 coding sequence is TGTGCCAGCAGCTTAGTATGGGCAGGCGTGAATGAAAAACTGTTTTTT. The chain couples TRBV7-9 to TRBJ1-4; the D is unclear. The germline CDR1 and CDR2 sequences are SEHNR and FQNEAQ (reference sequence). The V and J ends lost 1 base and 5 bases respectively, with 14 bases between them. This CDR3 is built from 16 residues.

The gene calls are TRBV9 and TRBJ2-2; maybe TRBD2 (5 bases). CDR3 size: 14 residues. The V gene lost 2 bases and the J gene lost 6 bases, with 11 bases spanning the gap. From germline, CDR1 is SGDLS and CDR2 YYNGEE. CDR3 sequence (DNA): TGTGCCAGCAGCGTGTCGGGGTTGGCCGGGGAGCTGTTTTTT. Its translation: CASSVSGLAGELFF.

In the case of this clone: Relative to the germline gene, one junction end is altered; a read error may explain this. V is TRBV7-7 and J is TRBJ2-3; the match to TRBD2 covers 11 bases. Germline V lookup: CDR1 SSHAT, CDR2 FNYEAQ (reference sequence). The CDR3 runs to 17 residues. CDR3 loop: CASSSLLTSGGTDTQYF. The CDR3 coding sequence is TGTGCTAGCAGCTCCCTACTGACTAGCGGGGGCACAGATACGCAGTATTTT.

V and J are TRBV5-6 and TRBJ1-2; TRBD1 aligns across 7 bases. The CDR3 runs 14 residues. Trimming cost V 4 bases and J 2 bases; bases outside gene matches: 5. Looked up from germline, CDR1 is SGHDT and CDR2 is YYEEEE. The CDR3: CASSVGQLNYGYTF. CDR3 bases: TGTGCCAGCAGCGTGGGACAGCTAAACTATGGCTACACCTTC.

The rearrangement joins TRBV7-9 to TRBJ2-5; possibly TRBD2 for D (6 bases). V lost 5 bases and J 5 bases, leaving 12 bases between the germline ends. Germline V gene sequence: CDR1 SEHNR, CDR2 FQNEAQ (reference sequence). This CDR3 has 13 amino acids. In DNA, the CDR3 is TGTGCCAGCAGCGGAACAGGAGGGGAGACCCAGTACTTC. This translates into CASSGTGGETQYF.

This sequence joins TRBV5-1 and TRBJ2-1; no reliable D call. The length of the CDR3 is 14 residues. V lost 3 bases to trimming and J lost 3 bases, with 10 bases between them. Germline V gives CDR1 SGHRS, CDR2 YFSETQ. This CDR3 reads CASSWRLDYNEQFF. The CDR3 DNA is TGCGCCAGCAGCTGGCGTCTAGACTACAATGAGCAGTTCTTC.

Note on this clone: At one of its ends the junction is not consistent with the germline gene, which may arise from a read error. The CDR3 DNA reads as TGTGCCAGCAGTTTAGTGGGCGGGAGTACCGCCTACGAGCAGCACTTC. Its protein is CASSLVGGSTAYEQHF. The rearrangement links TRBV27 to TRBJ2-7, with 7 bases matching TRBD2. The germline CDR1 and CDR2 sequences are MNHEY and SMNVEV (reference sequence). The CDR3 runs to 16 residues.

Of note for this clone: One junction end does not reproduce the germline sequence, and a read error may be involved. The J gene is TRBJ1-2, the V gene TRBV6-1, with D possibly TRBD1 on 5 matching bases. The germline V gene has CDR1 MNHNS and CDR2 SASEGT. The CDR3 is made up of 15 amino acids. The DNA for the CDR3 is TGTGCCAGCAGTGATGTTGCGGGGCTAAGCTATGGCTACCCCTTC. Translated: CASSDVAGLSYGYPF.

The chain combines TRBV28 with TRBJ2-7; 8 nucleotides align to TRBD2. This CDR3 is built from 16 residues. Per the germline V gene, CDR1 is MDHEN and CDR2 is SYDVKM. Trimming at V came to 2 bases and at J to 3 bases, leaving 9 bases not matched to a gene. The CDR3 nucleotides are TGTGCCAGCAGTTTAGAGTCCAGCGGGAGTCTCTACGAGCAGTACTTC. Its protein product is CASSLESSGSLYEQYF.

This clone was recorded only once. The rearrangement uses TRBV7-9 and TRBJ2-1; 8 bases align to TRBD2. The V segment lost 3 bases and the J segment 6 bases; nucleotides outside the gene matches: 10. The CDR3 runs to 16 residues. In germline, CDR1 is SEHNR, CDR2 FQNEAQ (reference sequence). CDR3 coding DNA: TGTGCCAGCAGCTTTAGGGTAGCGGGGAGGAGCAATGAGCAGTTCTTC. It is translated as CASSFRVAGRSNEQFF.

The genes are TRBV10-3 and TRBJ1-2; D may be TRBD1 (6 bases). Germline V gene data show CDR1 as ENHRY and CDR2 as SYGVKD. The V end was cut by 4 bases, the J end by 5 bases, with 20 bases between. This CDR3 has 16 residues. CDR3 amino acids: CAISGGQGRKEYGYTF. CDR3 DNA sequence: TGTGCCATCAGTGGGGGGCAGGGGCGAAAAGAATATGGCTACACCTTC.

In its sample, this clone was seen once. This rearrangement joins TRBV6-1 to TRBJ2-7, with 9 nucleotides matching TRBD1. Germline-derived CDR1 and CDR2 are MNHNS and SASEGT. The CDR3 contains 14 residues. The junction had 5 bases not matched to a gene; V was cut back by 1 base and J by 7 bases. The CDR3 region is CASSEVYRGLEQYF. CDR3 in DNA: TGTGCCAGCAGTGAAGTTTACAGGGGGCTGGAGCAGTACTTC.

The chain has TRBV27 and TRBJ2-7, with no clear D. Trimming took 2 bases from V and 2 from J, leaving 7 bases between them. The CDR3 sequence is 13 residues long. Germline CDR1 is MNHEY and CDR2 is SMNVEV (reference sequence). For the CDR3, the DNA is TGTGCCAGCAGTTTAACAGCTACCTACGAGCAGTACTTC. It encodes CASSLTATYEQYF.